This T cell receptor (beta chain) was sequenced during a study of post-analysis software for immune sequencing data (dated by TCRdb to the mid-2010s). In terms of the full investigation: The recorded disease courses included relapsing-remitting, secondary progressive and progressive-relapsing multiple sclerosis, and some patients had no subtype annotation. A subset of samples was prepared in parallel using single-end sample barcoding, then pooled and co-amplified after Illumina adapter ligation. The patient repertoires were compared against around eleven previously published healthy control repertoires obtained from donors aged 6 to 25 years.

The table lists this clonotype with a few counts. Its antigen remains unidentified. Base-call qualities are not available, and no considerably larger clone is one nucleotide away. TCR beta repertoires were profiled from peripheral blood of about a dozen young patients with multiple sclerosis to demonstrate the VDJtools post-analysis software. The multiple sclerosis patients were children and adolescents ranging in age from 6 to 15 years. What the work shows at the level of the full study, not this receptor alone: Direct clustering with F measure revealed strong co-clustering of samples prepared in the same batch, which led to a batch-effect correction. Several TRBV segments, including TRBV5-6, TRBV5-1 and TRBV20-1, were significantly more frequent in patients than controls. Significantly lower normalized Chao1 diversity was found in multiple sclerosis patients than in controls, suggesting substantial peripheral T-cell clonal expansion. The control group was slightly older than the multiple sclerosis patient group.

CDR1 and CDR2, looked up from the germline V gene (reference sequence), are DFQATT and SNEGSKA. V sheds 4 bases and J sheds 5 bases, leaving 14 bases between their ends. The cysteine opens and the phenylalanine closes a CDR3 of 13 amino acids. Only the CDR3 part of the read is kept: 39 bases, read in frame from the first base. Receptor libraries were prepared by PCR. Sequencer: Illumina HiSeq 2500. To reduce PCR and sequencing biases, unique molecular identifiers were built into the TCR beta cDNA libraries. About 0.5 million cDNA molecules were obtained for every 1 to 10 million input T cells, so each molecule roughly corresponded to one T cell. The same protocol used for the earlier healthy control dataset was applied to prepare and sequence the patient libraries. Samples belonging to the same batch were prepared together, multiplexed and sequenced on a shared HiSeq lane. Per the original workflow: MIGEC was used to process the raw barcoded reads, and molecular identifier groups with only a single read were discarded before consensus assembly and CDR3 extraction. VDJtools was used for post-analysis of the clonotype tables, with diversity normalized by down-sampling every dataset to the smallest sample size. Repertoire overlap clustering matched CDR3 amino acid but not nucleotide sequences to correct batch-related cross-sample contamination. TCRdb took the public reads, trimmed them with fastp at Q25, ran MiXCR for clone calling and kept in-frame beta chains. Every CDR3 protein is listed once, alongside the most common genes and DNA of its rows. The V and J calls, along with clone size, are taken from TCRdb and not from the paper's own processing. The sample table holds 740,000 or so distinct CDR3 sequences, of which around 53% were seen once. The top ten clones comprise 4% to 5.5% of the sample.

The receptor comes from a girl aged 5-17 years with multiple sclerosis. The V gene is TRBV20-1 and the J gene is TRBJ2-5, and TRBD1 may be the D gene, going by 6 matching bases. Sequenced material: blood. The DNA sequence reads TGCAGTGCTACCCAGGGGAATGGGGAGACCCAGTACTTC. Translated, this is CSATQGNGETQYF.